Listed below are T cell receptor beta chains from one sample, sequenced in a study of T cell clones after liver transplantation. Profiling relied on immunoSEQ multiplex PCR, and the TCRdb table lists in-frame clones only, not all of them. The table includes roughly 72,000 clones, approximately 81% detected once. Material: CD4+ T cells from blood, obtained roughly 48 months after liver transplant. The receptors were sampled from a human patient who received a liver transplant. Some T cells may have come from the graft donor. The CDR3 runs from the conserved cysteine through the conserved F or W. D genes are given only for firm matches.

J gene: TRBJ2-1
D gene: TRBD1
V gene: TRBV27
CDR3 protein: CASSPGQGSYNEQFF

J gene: TRBJ1-1
D gene: -
V gene: TRBV6-6
CDR3 protein: CASILQERGGEAFF

J gene: TRBJ1-1
D gene: -
V gene: TRBV28
CDR3 protein: CASSLSAIEAFF

J gene: TRBJ1-5
D gene: -
V gene: TRBV28
CDR3 protein: CASSMNSNQPQHF

J gene: TRBJ2-1
D gene: -
V gene: TRBV7-7
CDR3 protein: CASSSAGTSYNEQFF

J gene: TRBJ1-2
D gene: -
V gene: TRBV19
CDR3 protein: CASSAGRNYGYTF

J gene: TRBJ2-1
D gene: TRBD1
V gene: TRBV7-3
CDR3 protein: CASSPDRGRDEQFF

J gene: TRBJ1-4
D gene: -
V gene: TRBV2
CDR3 protein: CASSVSGATNEKLFF

J gene: TRBJ2-7
D gene: -
V gene: TRBV7-2
CDR3 protein: CASSDRRAQTYEQYF

J gene: TRBJ2-5
D gene: TRBD2
V gene: TRBV5-1
CDR3 protein: CASSPGTSATKETQYF